The 31 T cell receptor beta chains listed next were all sequenced from one sample in a study of CD8+ T cells in alopecia areata. Investigators isolated RNA and reverse transcribed it into cDNA to act as the sequencing template. Assay used: immunoSEQ multiplex PCR; TCRdb lists only in-frame clones, some missing. The data hold around 160,000 clones, with 85% to 90% observed a single time. Sequences were derived from CD8+ T cells sorted from blood, sampled at week 0. These receptors were obtained from a human donor with alopecia areata.

Note on this clone: Sequence at one end of the junction differs from germline and may be a read error. This sequence joins TRBV5-4 and TRBJ2-7, with 9 bases fitting TRBD2. This CDR3 is built from 15 residues. The germline V gene has CDR1 SGHNT and CDR2 YYREEE (reference sequence). CDR3 coding DNA: TGTGCCAGCAGCTCCTGGCGGGGGGGATACTACGGGCAGTACTTC. This codes for CASSSWRGGYYGQYF.

The chain has TRBV6-5 and TRBJ2-7; no reliable D call. Germline V gene lookup returns CDR1 MNHEY and CDR2 SVGAGI. V lost 2 bases to trimming and J lost 2 bases, with 16 bases between them. The CDR3 contains 16 residues. Here the CDR3 DNA reads TGTGCCAGCAGTTACGCTTCTGCCGGATACCCCTACGAGCAGTACTTC. This sequence encodes CASSYASAGYPYEQYF.

This CDR3 is CATAVGTSSGEQFF. DNA of the CDR3: TGTGCCACCGCGGTTGGGACTTCTTCGGGTGAGCAGTTCTTC. This chain links TRBV19 with TRBJ2-1, with D possibly matching TRBD2 (6 bases). Germline values: CDR1 LNHDA, CDR2 SQIVND (reference sequence). Trimming removed 10 bases from V and 9 bases from J, with 22 bases in between. The CDR3 totals 14 residues.

V usage is TRBV5-4 and J usage is TRBJ2-7, with a tentative D call TRBD2 (6 bases). Trimming shortened V by 2 bases and J by 6 bases, and 15 bases separated the two germline ends. This CDR3 region has 14 residues. Germline lookup yields CDR1 SGHNT and CDR2 YYREEE (reference sequence). Written as DNA, the CDR3 is TGTGCCAGCAGCTTAGATTGGGACTCTCGCGAGCAGTACTTC. The encoded protein is CASSLDWDSREQYF.

V is TRBV30 and J is TRBJ2-7, with TRBD2 identical over 7 bases. Germline V gives CDR1 GTSNPN, CDR2 SVGIG (reference sequence). V was pared by 0 bases and J by 3 bases, with 5 bases of the junction left unmatched. This CDR3 is built from 14 residues. CDR3 residues: CAWSVSRGDYEQYF. Here the CDR3 DNA reads TGTGCCTGGAGTGTTTCACGGGGGGACTACGAGCAGTACTTC.

The chain joins TRBV5-1 to TRBJ2-2; a possible D gene is TRBD1 (5 bases). There are 18 residues in the CDR3. CDR1 is SGHRS, CDR2 YFSETQ, per germline. Trimming removed 2 bases at V and 3 bases at J, with 20 bases between. The CDR3 protein is CASSLETGSLGYTGELFF. In DNA, the CDR3 is TGCGCCAGCAGCTTAGAAACAGGTTCCCTCGGGTACACCGGGGAGCTGTTTTTT.

The V gene is TRBV9, the J gene TRBJ2-5, with 14 nucleotides matching TRBD2. Trimming at V came to 4 bases and at J to 4 bases, leaving 12 bases not matched to a gene. This CDR3 contains 18 residues. The germline V gene has CDR1 SGDLS and CDR2 YYNGEE. The CDR3 protein is CASSSRTSGGPEGETQYF. The DNA of the CDR3 is TGTGCCAGCAGCTCCCGGACTAGCGGGGGGCCGGAGGGAGAGACCCAGTACTTC.

Concerning this clone itself: The junction does not match germline at one end; this may be a read error. This chain links TRBV6-1 with TRBJ2-5; D possibly corresponds to TRBD1 (5 bases). Germline loops: CDR1 MNHNS, CDR2 SASEGT. This CDR3 has 15 residues. The CDR3 bases are TGTGCCAGCAGCAACCCAAGACAGTACCAAGGGACCCAGTACTTC. It translates to CASSNPRQYQGTQYF.

The rearrangement uses TRBV11-2 and TRBJ2-5; 9 bases are a match to TRBD1. The CDR3 extends over 15 amino acids. The V gene's germline CDR1 is SGHAT and CDR2 FQNNGV. V lost 4 bases to trimming and J lost 1 base; unmatched junction nucleotides: 4. The CDR3 protein is CASSSGDRAQETQYF. CDR3 nucleotides: TGTGCCAGCAGCTCAGGGGACAGGGCCCAAGAGACCCAGTACTTC.

The rearrangement joins TRBV7-8 to TRBJ2-4; 7 positions match TRBD1. The CDR3 length is 11 residues. With V trimmed by 1 base and J by 15 bases, 3 bases remained unmatched. Germline values: CDR1 SGHVS, CDR2 FQNEAQ. CDR3 DNA: TGTGCCAGCAGCTTAGGACAGGGTCTGTACTTC. This gives the protein CASSLGQGLYF.

The chain joins TRBV4-1 to TRBJ2-7; D is unresolved. From germline, CDR1 is MGHRA and CDR2 YSYEKL. The length of the CDR3 is 16 residues. V was cut by 4 bases and J by 0 bases, with 16 bases left in between. This CDR3 reads CASSRSTVSSSYEQYF. The CDR3 region has the DNA TGCGCCAGCAGCCGAAGTACAGTGTCAAGCTCCTACGAGCAGTACTTC.

V gene TRBV4-1 combines with J gene TRBJ2-1, with D maybe TRBD1 (6 bases). There are 13 residues in the CDR3. Germline V gene lookup returns CDR1 MGHRA and CDR2 YSYEKL. V was cut by 2 bases and J by 7 bases, with 9 bases left in between. CDR3 in DNA: TGCGCCAGCAGCCAACGTACAGGGAATGAGCAGTTCTTC. Its translation: CASSQRTGNEQFF.

The CDR3 DNA reads TGTGCCAGCAGCTTCGGGGCCGACTACGAGCAGTACTTC. Residues: CASSFGADYEQYF. The rearrangement joins TRBV11-2 to TRBJ2-7, with D perhaps being TRBD1 or TRBD2 (5 bases each). The ends were cut back, 3 bases at V and 3 bases at J, with 9 bases in the middle. The CDR3 length is 13 residues. Germline V gene sequence: CDR1 SGHAT, CDR2 FQNNGV.

V usage is TRBV29-1 and J usage is TRBJ2-6, with 7 bases lining up with TRBD1. From germline, CDR1 is SQVTM and CDR2 ANQGSEA. The ends lost 1 base at V and 4 bases at J; junction bases unmatched: 19. CDR3 length equals 20 residues. Written as DNA, the CDR3 is TGCAGCGTTGAAGTCTTCATCGCGACAGGGTCAAGCATCGGGGCCAACGTCCTGACTTTC. Its protein is CSVEVFIATGSSIGANVLTF.

The CDR3 loop reads CASTPDGGTDTQYF. The CDR3 DNA reads as TGTGCCAGCACCCCTGACGGCGGCACAGATACGCAGTATTTT. This chain links TRBV5-4 with TRBJ2-3; unclear D gene. Per the germline V gene, CDR1 is SGHNT and CDR2 is YYREEE (reference sequence). V shed 6 bases and J shed 1 base, with 12 bases lying between them. This CDR3 contains 14 residues.

The chain carries TRBV7-6 and TRBJ2-5; no clear D gene. The CDR3 loop spans 14 amino acids. CDR1 and CDR2 (germline): SGHVS, FNYEAQ. Deletions cut 5 bases from V and 3 bases from J, with 13 bases between. The CDR3 DNA sequence: TGTGCCAGCAGCCCCTACAGTAGGGAAGAGACCCAGTACTTC. This codes for CASSPYSREETQYF.

The CDR3 reads CSARTGYEQYF. CDR3 coding DNA: TGCAGTGCCCGGACAGGCTACGAGCAGTACTTC. V is TRBV20-1 and J is TRBJ2-7, with TRBD1 matching over 7 bases. This CDR3 has 11 residues. V lost 6 bases to trimming and J lost 3 bases; unmatched junction nucleotides: 2. CDR1 is DFQATT, CDR2 SNEGSKA, per germline (reference sequence).

With regard to this clone: The DNA is left out, because the CDR3 cannot be placed on it with certainty; the CDR3 is given as TCRdb lists it. V is TRBV27 and J is TRBJ1-1; the D call TRBD1 from the table was never checked on the DNA. In germline, CDR1 is MNHEY, CDR2 SMNVEV (reference sequence). The CDR3 is 16 residues long, counting both termini. The CDR3 sequence is CASSSSTLLTNTEAFF.

This chain connects TRBV4-1 to TRBJ2-5; either TRBD1 or TRBD2 may fit D (5 bases each). V was shortened by 1 base and J by 5 bases, with 11 bases between the two germline ends. There are 14 residues in the CDR3. Per germline, CDR1 MGHRA and CDR2 YSYEKL. The CDR3 reads CASSQASEGETQYF. The CDR3 bases are TGCGCCAGCAGCCAAGCTTCTGAGGGGGAGACCCAGTACTTC.

The chain has TRBV10-2 and TRBJ2-1, with 9 nucleotides matching TRBD2. Germline V gene data show CDR1 as WSHSY and CDR2 as SAAADI. CDR3 size: 19 residues. V trimming: 0 bases; J trimming: 2 bases; junction bases outside the gene matches: 11. CDR3 sequence (DNA): TGCGCCAGCAGTGAGTCAGGACAACGTAGCGGGGGAACCTACAATGAGCAGTTCTTC. This encodes CASSESGQRSGGTYNEQFF.

The chain links TRBV13 to TRBJ2-1, with a tentative D call TRBD2 (6 bases). The ends were cut back, 7 bases at V and 2 bases at J, with 18 bases in the middle. The CDR3 is made up of 16 amino acids. In germline, CDR1 is PRHDT, CDR2 FYEKMQ (reference sequence). CDR3 in amino acids: CASTLEGAPPYNEQFF. CDR3 sequence (DNA): TGTGCCAGCACCCTGGAGGGCGCCCCACCCTACAATGAGCAGTTCTTC.

J is TRBJ2-3 and V is TRBV6-6; D unclear. The length of the CDR3 is 11 residues. V was shortened by 6 bases and J by 6 bases, with 7 bases between the two germline ends. Per germline, CDR1 MNHNY and CDR2 SVGAGI (reference sequence). The CDR3 sequence: CASRMGDTQYF. Here the CDR3 DNA reads TGTGCCAGCAGGATGGGGGATACGCAGTATTTT.

The rearrangement joins TRBV5-4 to TRBJ2-5; TRBD2 matches at 11 bases. Losses at the gene ends were 4 bases for V and 1 base for J; bases not matched to a gene: 3. The CDR3 is 15 residues long. The germline V gene has CDR1 SGHNT and CDR2 YYREEE (reference sequence). This chain's CDR3 is CASSGGTSGQETQYF. DNA of the CDR3: TGTGCCAGCAGCGGGGGGACTAGCGGCCAAGAGACCCAGTACTTC.

The chain has TRBV7-7 and TRBJ2-2; TRBD2 matches 9 bases. Germline V lookup: CDR1 SSHAT, CDR2 FNYEAQ (reference sequence). V was clipped by 5 bases and J by 1 base; unmatched bases: 11. The CDR3 has 18 amino acids. This chain's CDR3 is CASSPGPKLAGNTGELFF. The CDR3 DNA reads as TGTGCCAGCAGCCCAGGCCCTAAACTAGCGGGGAACACCGGGGAGCTGTTTTTT.

This chain joins TRBV7-9 and TRBJ2-1; possible D gene TRBD1, 5 bases. V gave up 4 bases and J gave up 8 bases, with 6 bases separating them. The CDR3 is 11 residues long. From germline, CDR1 is SEHNR and CDR2 FQNEAQ (reference sequence). The CDR3 sequence: CASSSRDEQFF. In nucleotides, the CDR3 is TGTGCCAGCAGCTCCAGGGATGAGCAGTTCTTC.

The genes are TRBV9 and TRBJ2-7; 9 bases match TRBD1. After removal of 4 bases from V and 1 base from J, the junction contained 6 bases not matched to a gene. The CDR3 loop spans 15 amino acids. Germline V CDR1 and CDR2: SGDLS, YYNGEE. For the CDR3, the DNA is TGTGCCAGCAGCCCGGGACAGGGCCCATCCTACGAGCAGTACTTC. It yields the protein CASSPGQGPSYEQYF.

The V gene is TRBV29-1, the J gene TRBJ2-1; 9 positions match TRBD2. Germline V CDR1 and CDR2: SQVTM, ANQGSEA. Trimming took 6 bases from V and 4 from J; bases not matched to a gene: 7. The CDR3 has 14 amino acids. This CDR3 reads CSVPPSGTYNEQFF. In DNA form, the CDR3 reads TGCAGCGTCCCTCCTAGCGGGACTTACAATGAGCAGTTCTTC.

V gene TRBV14 combines with J gene TRBJ2-3; 7 bases map to TRBD1. The CDR3 sequence is 16 residues long. The V gene's germline CDR1 is SGHDN and CDR2 FVKESK. V shed 4 bases, J shed 1 base, and the junction held 8 bases outside the gene matches. This chain's CDR3 is CASSLGQAICTDTQYF. As DNA, the CDR3 is TGTGCCAGCAGCCTAGGACAGGCTATCTGCACAGATACGCAGTATTTT. The whole variable domain, remainder taken from reference TRBV14 and TRBJ2-3, is EAGVTQFPSHSVIEKGQTVTLRCDPISGHDNLYWYRRVMGKEIKFLLHFVKESKQDESGMPNNRFLAERTGGTYSTLKVQPAELEDSGVYFCASSLGQAICTDTQYFGPGTRLTVL.

This clone was counted once. This chain connects TRBV7-2 to TRBJ2-7; 7 nucleotides line up with TRBD2. Looked up from germline, CDR1 is SGHTA and CDR2 is FQGNSA. The trim removed 4 bases at V and 3 bases at J, leaving 12 bases unmatched. The length of the CDR3 is 16 residues. The CDR3 is CASSSPQRLAYYEQYF. CDR3 bases: TGTGCCAGCAGCTCCCCCCAGAGACTAGCTTACTACGAGCAGTACTTC.

This chain links TRBV7-9 with TRBJ2-7; D is unresolved. The V gene lost 4 bases and the J gene lost 6 bases, with 7 bases spanning the gap. This CDR3 region has 11 residues. Germline V lookup: CDR1 SEHNR, CDR2 FQNEAQ (reference sequence). In DNA form, the CDR3 reads TGTGCCAGCAGCTGGCTCGGCGAGCAGTACTTC. This sequence encodes CASSWLGEQYF.

The chain has TRBV7-8 and TRBJ1-1, with a weak D call TRBD1 (5 bases). CDR1 and CDR2 (germline): SGHVS, FQNEAQ. CDR3 length equals 14 residues. V lost 7 bases and J lost 5, with 17 bases in between. CDR3 DNA: TGTGCCAGCAAAACCGACAGCCCAAGAACTGAAGCTTTCTTT. It codes for CASKTDSPRTEAFF.